This T cell receptor (beta chain) emerged from a study of CDR3 diversity in severe acne (dated by TCRdb to between 2017 and 2020). From V the trimming removes 3 bases and from J it removes 1 base, while the gene matches leave 7 bases of the junction unaccounted for. The cysteine opens and the phenylalanine closes a CDR3 of 18 amino acids. Of all the DNA, just the CDR3 is kept, 54 bases in frame from base 1. The CDR1 and CDR2 encoded by the germline V gene are ENHRY and SYGVKD. The receptor library was made with PCR. The sequencer was an Illumina HiSeq 2000. Using fastp trimming at Q25 and MiXCR clonotype assembly, TCRdb reanalyzed the public sequencing data and kept in-frame beta chains. Merged by CDR3 protein, the rows form single entries marked with the most common genes and DNA. Counted in this sample were about 98,000 distinct CDR3 sequences; roughly half of them appeared once. Jointly, the top ten make up roughly 12% of the sample.

Notes on this clonotype: Its recognized antigen is unknown. Per-base qualities were not stored, and no clone one base away is much larger.

The V and J genes are TRBV10-3 and TRBJ2-6; 9 nucleotides in the junction match TRBD1. This sequence was found in a male donor with acne. Sequencing used blood. The sequenced DNA: TGTGCCATCAGTGATGGGACAGGGAGGGTGTCTGGGGCCAACGTCCTGACTTTC. This translates into CAISDGTGRVSGANVLTF.